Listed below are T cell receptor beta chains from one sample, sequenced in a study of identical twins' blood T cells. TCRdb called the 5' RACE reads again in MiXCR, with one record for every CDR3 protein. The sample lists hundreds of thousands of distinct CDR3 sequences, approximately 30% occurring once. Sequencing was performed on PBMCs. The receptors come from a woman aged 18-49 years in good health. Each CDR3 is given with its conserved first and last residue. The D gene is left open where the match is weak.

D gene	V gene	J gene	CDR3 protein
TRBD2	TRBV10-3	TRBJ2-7	CAISESTTSGYEQYF
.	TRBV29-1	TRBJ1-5	CSVVGESDQPQHF
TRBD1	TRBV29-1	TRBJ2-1	CSVVETGGLDNEQFF
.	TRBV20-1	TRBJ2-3	CSARGNPGPGNTQYF
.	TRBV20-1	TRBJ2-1	CSASRVNEQFF
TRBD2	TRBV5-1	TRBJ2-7	CASSFPGTSGSYEQYF
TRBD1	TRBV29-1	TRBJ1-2	CSVEQGVSYTF
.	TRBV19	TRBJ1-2	CASKVTGRESYGYTF
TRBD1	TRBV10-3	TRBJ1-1	CTTVRQGLNTEAFF
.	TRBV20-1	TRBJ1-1	CSARWGRLNTEAFF
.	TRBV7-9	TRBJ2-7	CASSFTGREQYF
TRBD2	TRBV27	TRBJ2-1	CASSFDKRGAVGEQFF
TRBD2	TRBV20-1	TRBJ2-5	CSAIGLAETQYF
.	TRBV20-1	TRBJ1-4	CSARKSAVEKLFF
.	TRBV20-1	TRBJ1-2	CSAGRDHGYTF
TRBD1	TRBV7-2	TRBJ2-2	CASSRLGQGNTGELFF
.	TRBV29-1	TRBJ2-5	CSVEVHQETQYF